The 16 T cell receptor beta chains below all came from one sample that was sequenced in a study of liver allograft versus peripheral blood T cells. Whole-study context: Repertoires of T cell receptors in transplanted livers were compared with recipients' peripheral blood repertoires.

In TCRdb, the reads were re-called with MiXCR into one record per CDR3 protein. The sample consists of about 11,000 distinct CDR3 sequences, 20% to 25% of them appearing once. Receptors originate from a human patient who had a liver transplant. The T cells may partly be graft donor cells.

This clonotype ranks as medium-sized. V and J are TRBV29-1 and TRBJ1-1, with 9 bases fitting TRBD1. The CDR3 has 13 amino acids. Germline trimming cut 6 bases from V and 11 bases from J; bases unmatched to any gene: 13. CDR1 is SQVTM, CDR2 ANQGSEA, per germline. The chain's CDR3 is CSVATGGARSAFF. The CDR3 DNA follows: TGCAGCGTGGCCACAGGGGGCGCAAGGAGCGCTTTCTTT.

J is TRBJ2-2 and V is TRBV11-2; unclear D gene. The CDR3 covers 14 residues. CDR1 is SGHAT, CDR2 FQNNGV, per germline. V dropped 3 bases and J dropped 2 bases, with 7 bases sitting between them. The CDR3: CASSFRGNTGELFF. CDR3 DNA: TGTGCCAGCAGCTTCCGAGGCAACACCGGGGAGCTGTTTTTT.

This clonotype is medium-sized within its sample. The rearrangement links TRBV19 to TRBJ1-4, with a possible D match to TRBD1 (5 bases). The CDR3 runs 17 residues. Deletions cut 3 bases from V and 4 bases from J, with 18 bases between. Germline CDR1 and CDR2: LNHDA and SQIVND (reference sequence). The CDR3 coding sequence is TGTGCCAGTAGTATTGTGCCAGGGCGGAGAGGTAATGAAAAACTGTTTTTT. The encoded protein is CASSIVPGRRGNEKLFF.

A word on this clonotype: This could be a read error, since a much larger clone is one nucleotide away. The chain recombines TRBV10-3 with TRBJ1-2, with 7 bases fitting TRBD1. Losses at the gene ends were 6 bases for V and 6 bases for J; bases not matched to a gene: 4. Germline loops: CDR1 ENHRY, CDR2 SYGVKD. The length of the CDR3 is 12 residues. The CDR3 here is CAIRRTGDGYTF. Written as DNA, the CDR3 is TGTGCCATCAGAAGGACAGGAGATGGCTACACCTTC.

The J gene is TRBJ1-2, the V gene TRBV20-1; TRBD1 matches at 8 bases. The CDR3 is 15 amino acids. V lost 1 base, J lost 6 bases, and 10 bases stayed unmatched. The germline V gene encodes CDR1 DFQATT and CDR2 SNEGSKA (reference sequence). As DNA, the CDR3 is TGCAGTGCTAGAGTTCCGGGACAGGAGGTGAATGGCTACACCTTC. This encodes CSARVPGQEVNGYTF.

This clonotype was picked up a small number of times. The chain recombines TRBV14 with TRBJ1-5; unclear D gene. The CDR3 is made up of 13 amino acids. Germline-derived CDR1 and CDR2 are SGHDN and FVKESK. V lost 4 bases and J 8 bases, leaving 12 bases between the germline ends. CDR3 in DNA: TGTGCCAGCAGCCGGACGGCATGGGAGCCCCAGCATTTT. It encodes CASSRTAWEPQHF.

This clonotype was seen more than once but under ten times. V usage is TRBV20-1 and J usage is TRBJ2-3; D not resolved. The V end was cut by 1 base, the J end by 6 bases, with 17 bases between. This CDR3 has 15 residues. Germline V gene lookup returns CDR1 DFQATT and CDR2 SNEGSKA (reference sequence). This CDR3 is CSARGASSLMDTQYF. The CDR3 nucleotides are TGCAGTGCTAGAGGGGCATCTTCTTTGATGGATACGCAGTATTTT.

The rearrangement links TRBV7-9 to TRBJ1-4; D not certain. The CDR3 sequence is 14 residues long. From germline, CDR1 is SEHNR and CDR2 FQNEAQ (reference sequence). Trimming removed 4 bases at V and 0 bases at J, with 6 bases between. CDR3 coding DNA: TGTGCCAGCAGCTCTAGAGCAACTAATGAAAAACTGTTTTTT. It encodes CASSSRATNEKLFF.

In its sample, this clonotype ranks as medium-sized (0.01 to 0.1%). V gene TRBV19 combines with J gene TRBJ1-4; 8 bases fit TRBD1. Per germline, CDR1 LNHDA and CDR2 SQIVND (reference sequence). V lost 4 bases and J lost 5; bases outside the gene matches: 6. There are 15 residues in the CDR3. CDR3 nucleotides: TGTGCCAGTAGTACGGGGGACAGGTCGAATGAAAAACTGTTTTTT. Its translation: CASSTGDRSNEKLFF. Together with reference TRBV19 and TRBJ1-4, the CDR3 gives the full variable domain: DGGITQSPKYLFRKEGQNVTLSCEQNLNHDAMYWYRQDPGQGLRLIYYSQIVNDFQKGDIAEGYSVSREKKESFPLTVTSAQKNPTAFYLCASSTGDRSNEKLFFGSGTQLSVL.

The chain joins TRBV14 to TRBJ2-7; TRBD1 matches at 9 bases. This CDR3 spans 16 amino acids. Trimming removed 1 base from V and 2 bases from J; junction bases left unmatched: 6. Germline V gene sequence: CDR1 SGHDN, CDR2 FVKESK. The CDR3 sequence: CASSQVAGTGTYEQYF. For the CDR3, the DNA is TGTGCCAGCAGCCAAGTAGCCGGGACAGGGACCTACGAGCAGTACTTC. Full variable domain (rest looked up from reference TRBV14 and TRBJ2-7): EAGVTQFPSHSVIEKGQTVTLRCDPISGHDNLYWYRRVMGKEIKFLLHFVKESKQDESGMPNNRFLAERTGGTYSTLKVQPAELEDSGVYFCASSQVAGTGTYEQYFGPGTRLTVT.

Notes on this clonotype: This may arise from a read error, as a much more abundant clone is one base away. The chain uses TRBV6-6 and TRBJ2-7; maybe TRBD2 (7 bases). Germline lookup yields CDR1 MNHNY and CDR2 SVGAGI (reference sequence). Trimming left V 4 bases short and J 4 bases short, with 17 bases between. CDR3 length: 15 residues. As DNA, the CDR3 is TGTGCCAGCAGTTTCTCATGCGGGGGCCGGTACGAGCAGTACTTC. Amino acids: CASSFSCGGRYEQYF.

This chain connects TRBV6-2 or TRBV6-3 to TRBJ2-7; the D is unclear. CDR1 is MNHEY, CDR2 SVGEGT, per germline. Trimming took off 7 bases at V and 3 bases at J, with 19 bases between the two ends. The CDR3 is 15 amino acids. CDR3 protein: CASTRAAGLNYEQYF. The CDR3 nucleotides are TGTGCCAGCACCCGGGCCGCTGGGCTCAACTACGAGCAGTACTTC.

The CDR3 DNA reads TGTGCCAGCACCCGTGAGGAATGGGGTGAAGCTTTCTTT. Protein product: CASTREEWGEAFF. This chain connects TRBV6-6 to TRBJ1-1; D remains unclear. The length of the CDR3 is 13 residues. V lost 7 bases, J lost 7 bases, and 16 bases lay in between. Germline CDR1 MNHNY, CDR2 SVGAGI (reference sequence).

V gene TRBV9 combines with J gene TRBJ2-7, with D perhaps matching TRBD1 or TRBD2 (5 bases each). Trimming stripped 1 base from V and 1 base from J, with 12 bases between. Germline V gene sequence: CDR1 SGDLS, CDR2 YYNGEE. CDR3 length equals 15 residues. CDR3 amino acids: CASSVTVGASYEQYF. The CDR3 DNA sequence: TGTGCCAGCAGCGTAACTGTCGGGGCGTCCTACGAGCAGTACTTC.

V and J are TRBV10-3 and TRBJ2-7; D ambiguous. V lost 5 bases, J lost 0 bases, and 5 bases lay in between. The CDR3 runs to 12 residues. Per germline, CDR1 ENHRY and CDR2 SYGVKD. DNA of the CDR3: TGTGCCATCAGTTTGTACTCCTACGAGCAGTACTTC. Amino acids: CAISLYSYEQYF.

V usage is TRBV12-3 or TRBV12-4 and J usage is TRBJ2-7; TRBD2 is a possible D gene (5 bases). The CDR3 sequence is 14 residues long. V lost 3 bases and J 3 bases, leaving 12 bases between the germline ends. CDR3 region: CASSLAGRIYEQYF. CDR3 coding DNA: TGTGCCAGCAGTTTGGCGGGTAGGATCTACGAGCAGTACTTC.